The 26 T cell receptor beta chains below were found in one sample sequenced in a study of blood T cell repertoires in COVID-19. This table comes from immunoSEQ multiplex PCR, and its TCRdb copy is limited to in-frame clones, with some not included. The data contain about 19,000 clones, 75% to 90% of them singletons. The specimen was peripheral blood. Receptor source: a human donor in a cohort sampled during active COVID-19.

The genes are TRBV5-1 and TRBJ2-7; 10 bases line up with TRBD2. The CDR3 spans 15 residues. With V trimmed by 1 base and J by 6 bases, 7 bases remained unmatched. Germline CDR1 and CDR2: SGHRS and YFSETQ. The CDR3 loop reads CASSLTVAGGGEQYF. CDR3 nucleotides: TGCGCCAGCAGCTTGACGGTAGCGGGAGGTGGCGAGCAGTACTTC. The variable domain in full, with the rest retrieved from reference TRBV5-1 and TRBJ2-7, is KAGVTQTPRYLIKTRGQQVTLSCSPISGHRSVSWYQQTPGQGLQFLFEYFSETQRNKGNFPGRFSGRQFSNSRSEMNVSTLELGDSALYLCASSLTVAGGGEQYFGPGTRLTVT.

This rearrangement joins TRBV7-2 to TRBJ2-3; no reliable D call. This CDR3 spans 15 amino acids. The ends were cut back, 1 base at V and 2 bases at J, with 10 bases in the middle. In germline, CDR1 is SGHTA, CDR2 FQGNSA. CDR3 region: CASSLDRSPTDTQYF. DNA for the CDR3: TGTGCCAGCAGCTTAGATCGTAGTCCCACAGATACGCAGTATTTT.

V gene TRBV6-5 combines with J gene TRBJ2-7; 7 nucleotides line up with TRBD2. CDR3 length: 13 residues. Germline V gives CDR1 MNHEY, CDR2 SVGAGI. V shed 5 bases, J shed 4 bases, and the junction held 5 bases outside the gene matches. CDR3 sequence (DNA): TGTGCCAGCAGTCGGGACTACCTTTACGAGCAGTACTTC. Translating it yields CASSRDYLYEQYF.

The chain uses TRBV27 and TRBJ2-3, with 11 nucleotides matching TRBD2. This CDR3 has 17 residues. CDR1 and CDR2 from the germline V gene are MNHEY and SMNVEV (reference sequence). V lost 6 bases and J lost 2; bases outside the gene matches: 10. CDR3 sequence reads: CASRRTSGRRVTDTQYF. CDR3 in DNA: TGTGCCAGCAGGCGGACTAGCGGGCGGCGGGTCACAGATACGCAGTATTTT.

CDR3 sequence (DNA): TGCGCCAGCAGCCGTAGCGGGGGGAAATACGAGCAGTACTTC. This sequence encodes CASSRSGGKYEQYF. This chain joins TRBV5-1 and TRBJ2-7, with 10 bases identical to TRBD2. Germline CDR1 reads SGHRS; CDR2 reads YFSETQ. With V trimmed by 4 bases and J by 4 bases, 5 bases remained unmatched. The CDR3 runs to 14 residues.

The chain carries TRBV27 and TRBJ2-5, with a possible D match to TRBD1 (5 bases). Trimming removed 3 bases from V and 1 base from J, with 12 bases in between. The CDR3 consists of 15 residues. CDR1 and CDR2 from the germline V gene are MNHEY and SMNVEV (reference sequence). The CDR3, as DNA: TGTGCCAGCAGTTTCCTCGACAGTCCCCAAGAGACCCAGTACTTC. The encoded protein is CASSFLDSPQETQYF.

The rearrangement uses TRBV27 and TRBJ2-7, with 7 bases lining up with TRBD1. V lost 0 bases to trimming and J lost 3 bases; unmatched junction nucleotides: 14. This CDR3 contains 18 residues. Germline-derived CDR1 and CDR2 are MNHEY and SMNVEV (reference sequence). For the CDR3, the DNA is TGTGCCAGCAGTTTATCCAGAGGGACAGCCTTCTACCTCTACGAGCAGTACTTC. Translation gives CASSLSRGTAFYLYEQYF.

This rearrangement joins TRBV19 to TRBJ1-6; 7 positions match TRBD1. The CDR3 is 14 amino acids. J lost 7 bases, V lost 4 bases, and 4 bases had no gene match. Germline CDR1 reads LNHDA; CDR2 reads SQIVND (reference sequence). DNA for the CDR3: TGTGCCAGTAGTACGGGGACAGAGAATTCACCCCTCCACTTT. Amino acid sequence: CASSTGTENSPLHF.

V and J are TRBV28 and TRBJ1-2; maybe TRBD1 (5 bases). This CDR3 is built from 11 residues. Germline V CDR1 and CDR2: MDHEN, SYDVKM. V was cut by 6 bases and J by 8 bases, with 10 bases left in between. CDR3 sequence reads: CASSGGIGYTF. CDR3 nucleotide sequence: TGTGCCAGCAGCGGGGGTATAGGCTACACCTTC.

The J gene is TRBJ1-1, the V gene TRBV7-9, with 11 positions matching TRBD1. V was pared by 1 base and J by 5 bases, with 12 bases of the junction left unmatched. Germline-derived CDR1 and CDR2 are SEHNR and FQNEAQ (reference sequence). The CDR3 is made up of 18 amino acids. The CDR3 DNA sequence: TGTGCCAGCAGCTTAGAGCTTCTGGGACAGGGGGGGAGAACTGAAGCTTTCTTT. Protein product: CASSLELLGQGGRTEAFF.

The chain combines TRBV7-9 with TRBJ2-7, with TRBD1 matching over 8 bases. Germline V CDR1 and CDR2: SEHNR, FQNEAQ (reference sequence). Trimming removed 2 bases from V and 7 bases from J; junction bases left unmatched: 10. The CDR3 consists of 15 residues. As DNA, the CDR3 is TGTGCCAGCAGCTTACCCGGGACAGGCCCTTTTGAGCAGTACTTC. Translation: CASSLPGTGPFEQYF.

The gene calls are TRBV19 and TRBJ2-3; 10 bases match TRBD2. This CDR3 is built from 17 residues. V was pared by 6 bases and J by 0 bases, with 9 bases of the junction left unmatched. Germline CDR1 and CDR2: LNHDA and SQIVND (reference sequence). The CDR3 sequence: CASSPPGLATSTDTQYF. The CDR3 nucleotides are TGTGCCAGTAGCCCCCCGGGACTAGCGACTAGCACAGATACGCAGTATTTT.

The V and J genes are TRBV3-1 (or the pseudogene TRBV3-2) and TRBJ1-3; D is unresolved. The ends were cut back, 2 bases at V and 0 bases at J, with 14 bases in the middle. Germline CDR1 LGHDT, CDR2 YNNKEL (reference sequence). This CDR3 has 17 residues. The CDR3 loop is CASSQFGLMGSGNTIYF. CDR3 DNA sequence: TGTGCCAGCAGCCAATTTGGGCTAATGGGCTCTGGAAACACCATATATTTT.

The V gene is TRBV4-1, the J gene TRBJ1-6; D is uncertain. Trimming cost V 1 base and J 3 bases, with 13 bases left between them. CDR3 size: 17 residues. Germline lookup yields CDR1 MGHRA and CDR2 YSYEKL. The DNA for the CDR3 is TGCGCCAGCAGCCAAGGAAGAGCCTTCGGCTATAATTCACCCCTCCACTTT. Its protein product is CASSQGRAFGYNSPLHF.

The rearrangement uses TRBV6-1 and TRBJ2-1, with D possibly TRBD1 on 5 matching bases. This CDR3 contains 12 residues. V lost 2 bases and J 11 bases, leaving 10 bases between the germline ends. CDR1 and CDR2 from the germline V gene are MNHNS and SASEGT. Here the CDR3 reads CASSERGLKQFF. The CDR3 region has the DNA TGTGCCAGCAGTGAAAGGGGCCTTAAGCAGTTCTTC.

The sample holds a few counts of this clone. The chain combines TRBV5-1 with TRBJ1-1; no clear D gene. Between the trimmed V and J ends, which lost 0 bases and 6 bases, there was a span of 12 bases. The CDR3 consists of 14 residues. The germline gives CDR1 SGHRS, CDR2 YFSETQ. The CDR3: CASSLEVGRSEAFF. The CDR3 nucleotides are TGCGCCAGCAGCTTGGAGGTGGGGAGGTCTGAAGCTTTCTTT. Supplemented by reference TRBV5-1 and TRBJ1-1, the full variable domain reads KAGVTQTPRYLIKTRGQQVTLSCSPISGHRSVSWYQQTPGQGLQFLFEYFSETQRNKGNFPGRFSGRQFSNSRSEMNVSTLELGDSALYLCASSLEVGRSEAFFGQGTRLTVV.

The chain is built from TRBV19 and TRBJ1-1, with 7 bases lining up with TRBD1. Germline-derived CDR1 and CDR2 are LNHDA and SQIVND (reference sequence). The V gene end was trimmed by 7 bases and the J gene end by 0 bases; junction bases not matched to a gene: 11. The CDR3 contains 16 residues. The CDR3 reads CASTPRQGRMNTEAFF. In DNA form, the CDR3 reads TGTGCCAGTACGCCTCGACAGGGTCGGATGAACACTGAAGCTTTCTTT.

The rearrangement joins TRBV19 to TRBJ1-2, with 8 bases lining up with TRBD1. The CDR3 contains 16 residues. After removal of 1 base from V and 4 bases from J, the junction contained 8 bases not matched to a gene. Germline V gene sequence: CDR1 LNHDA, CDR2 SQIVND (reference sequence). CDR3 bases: TGTGCCAGTAGTATAGGCTCGACAGGGGATATCTATGGCTACACCTTC. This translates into CASSIGSTGDIYGYTF.

This CDR3 is CASSPTGGVSYEQYF. CDR3 nucleotides: TGTGCCAGTAGTCCCACAGGGGGGGTCTCCTACGAGCAGTACTTC. V is TRBV19 and J is TRBJ2-7; weak D call: TRBD1 (8 bases). V was pared by 5 bases and J by 0 bases, with 14 bases between. CDR1 and CDR2 from the germline V gene are LNHDA and SQIVND (reference sequence). The CDR3 has 15 residues.

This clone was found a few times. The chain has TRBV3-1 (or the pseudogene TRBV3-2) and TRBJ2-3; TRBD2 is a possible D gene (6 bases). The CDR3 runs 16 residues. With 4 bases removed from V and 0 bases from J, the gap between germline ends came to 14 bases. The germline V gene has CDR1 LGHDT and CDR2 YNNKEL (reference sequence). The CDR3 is CASSPGTSRSTDTQYF. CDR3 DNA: TGTGCCAGCAGCCCGGGAACTAGCCGGAGCACAGATACGCAGTATTTT.

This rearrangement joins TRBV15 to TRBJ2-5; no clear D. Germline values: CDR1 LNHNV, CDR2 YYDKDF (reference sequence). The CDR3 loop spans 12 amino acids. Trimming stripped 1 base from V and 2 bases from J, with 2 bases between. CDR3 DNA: TGTGCCACCAGCAGAGTACAAGAGACCCAGTACTTC. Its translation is CATSRVQETQYF.

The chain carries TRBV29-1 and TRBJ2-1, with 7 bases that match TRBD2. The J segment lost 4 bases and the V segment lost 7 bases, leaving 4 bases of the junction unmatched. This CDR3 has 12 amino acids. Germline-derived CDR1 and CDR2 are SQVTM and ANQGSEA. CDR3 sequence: CSGREPYNEQFF. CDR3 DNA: TGCAGCGGGCGGGAGCCTTACAATGAGCAGTTCTTC.

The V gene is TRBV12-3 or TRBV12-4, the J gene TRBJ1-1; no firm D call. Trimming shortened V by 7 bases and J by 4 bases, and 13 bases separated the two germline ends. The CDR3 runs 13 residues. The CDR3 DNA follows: TGTGCCAGCACCCTAGGTGTGGGCACTGAAGCTTTCTTT. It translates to CASTLGVGTEAFF.

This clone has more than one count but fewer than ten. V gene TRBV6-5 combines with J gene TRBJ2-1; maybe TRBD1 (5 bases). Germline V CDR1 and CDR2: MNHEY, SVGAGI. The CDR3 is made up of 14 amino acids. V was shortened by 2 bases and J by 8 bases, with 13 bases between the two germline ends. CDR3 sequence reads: CASSYRPGYDEQFF. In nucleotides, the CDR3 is TGTGCCAGCAGTTACCGCCCAGGGTACGATGAGCAGTTCTTC.

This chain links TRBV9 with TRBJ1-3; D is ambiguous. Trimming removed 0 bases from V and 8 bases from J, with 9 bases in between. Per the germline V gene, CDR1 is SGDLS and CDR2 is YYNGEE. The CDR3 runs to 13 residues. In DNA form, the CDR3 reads TGTGCCAGCAGCGTAGCAGAGGGAGACACCATATATTTT. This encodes CASSVAEGDTIYF.

The CDR3 sequence is CATSTAGGILNEQFF. The CDR3 nucleotides read TGTGCCACCAGCACGGCGGGGGGTATTCTTAATGAGCAGTTCTTC. The chain carries TRBV24-1 and TRBJ2-1, with 8 bases lining up with TRBD2. CDR1 and CDR2 from the germline V gene are KGHDR and SFDVKD. V shed 7 bases and J 7 bases; nucleotides not matched to a gene: 11. The CDR3 spans 15 residues.